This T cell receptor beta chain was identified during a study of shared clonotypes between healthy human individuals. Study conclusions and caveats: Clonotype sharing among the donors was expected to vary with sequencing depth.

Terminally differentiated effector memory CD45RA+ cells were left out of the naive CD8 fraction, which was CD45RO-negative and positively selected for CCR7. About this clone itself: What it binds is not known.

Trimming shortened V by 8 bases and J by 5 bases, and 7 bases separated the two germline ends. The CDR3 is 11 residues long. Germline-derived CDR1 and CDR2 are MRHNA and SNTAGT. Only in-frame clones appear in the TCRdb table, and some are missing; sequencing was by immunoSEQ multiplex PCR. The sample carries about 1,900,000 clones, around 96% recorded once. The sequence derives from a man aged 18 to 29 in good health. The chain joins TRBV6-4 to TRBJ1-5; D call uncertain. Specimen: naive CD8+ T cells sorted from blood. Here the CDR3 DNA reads TGTGCCAGCCACGAGGATCAGCCCCAGCATTTT. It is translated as CASHEDQPQHF.